Listed here are 19 T cell receptor beta chains from one sample, sequenced in a study of T cells after yellow fever vaccination. Using its own MiXCR run on the 5' RACE reads, TCRdb lists one record per CDR3 protein. This table holds more than 300,000 distinct CDR3 sequences, 6.8% found once. Sequenced material: PBMCs, taken 45 days after the first yellow fever vaccination. The receptor set was obtained from a man between 18 and 29 years old who received the YFV17D yellow fever vaccine.

This clonotype was observed a few times. The V gene is TRBV5-1, the J gene TRBJ2-5, with 9 bases fitting TRBD2. Germline V CDR1 and CDR2: SGHRS, YFSETQ. This CDR3 has 18 amino acids. V gave up 1 base and J gave up 0 bases; unmatched junction bases: 10. This CDR3 reads CASSLSASGIPYQETQYF. CDR3 DNA sequence: TGCGCCAGCAGCTTGTCGGCTAGCGGGATCCCGTACCAAGAGACCCAGTACTTC.

The gene calls are TRBV19 and TRBJ1-6; the match to TRBD1 covers 8 bases. Germline-derived CDR1 and CDR2 are LNHDA and SQIVND (reference sequence). J lost 6 bases, V lost 9 bases, and 4 bases had no gene match. This CDR3 has 13 amino acids. CDR3 sequence reads: CASQTGGNSPLHF. CDR3 DNA: TGTGCCAGCCAAACAGGGGGTAATTCACCCCTCCACTTT.

Many counts were recorded for this clonotype. The chain has TRBV7-2 and TRBJ2-1, with D uncertain. CDR1 and CDR2 (germline): SGHTA, FQGNSA. This CDR3 region has 12 residues. V was shortened by 3 bases and J by 4 bases, with 4 bases between the two germline ends. Here the CDR3 reads CASSFDYNEQFF. CDR3 DNA: TGTGCCAGCAGCTTCGATTACAATGAGCAGTTCTTC.

The sample holds a few counts of this clonotype. The rearrangement uses TRBV7-9 and TRBJ2-2, with 8 positions matching TRBD1. Germline CDR1 and CDR2: SEHNR and FQNEAQ (reference sequence). CDR3 length equals 17 residues. The V segment lost 2 bases and the J segment 3 bases; nucleotides outside the gene matches: 8. The CDR3 DNA follows: TGTGCCAGCAGCTTACCCCCGGGACAGGATTACACCGGGGAGCTGTTTTTT. Residues: CASSLPPGQDYTGELFF.

V usage is TRBV5-1 and J usage is TRBJ1-1, with 9 bases that match TRBD1. Germline V lookup: CDR1 SGHRS, CDR2 YFSETQ. Germline trimming cut 4 bases from V and 6 bases from J; bases unmatched to any gene: 7. This CDR3 spans 14 amino acids. In nucleotides, the CDR3 is TGCGCCAGCAGCGTGTCACAGGGGGCGTCTGAAGCTTTCTTT. This encodes CASSVSQGASEAFF.

This clonotype came up many times. The J gene is TRBJ1-1, the V gene TRBV7-2, with D perhaps matching TRBD1 (5 bases). Trimming removed 6 bases at V and 2 bases at J, with 19 bases between. Germline CDR1 is SGHTA and CDR2 is FQGNSA. The CDR3 length is 16 residues. The CDR3 bases are TGTGCCAGCAGACGAATCACCGGGACTTTAAACACTGAAGCTTTCTTT. It yields the protein CASRRITGTLNTEAFF.

The sample holds a few counts of this clonotype. The J gene is TRBJ1-3, the V gene TRBV7-9; D unclear. The CDR3 loop spans 16 amino acids. Trimming took off 0 bases at V and 4 bases at J, with 13 bases between the two ends. Germline CDR1 is SEHNR and CDR2 is FQNEAQ (reference sequence). The CDR3 is CASSLAGRGFGNTIYF. Written as DNA, the CDR3 is TGTGCCAGCAGCTTAGCGGGCCGGGGATTCGGAAACACCATATATTTT.

V and J are TRBV7-6 and TRBJ1-5; possibly TRBD1 for D (5 bases). The germline gives CDR1 SGHVS, CDR2 FNYEAQ. Deletions cut 5 bases from V and 5 bases from J, with 22 bases between. The length of the CDR3 is 17 residues. The CDR3 nucleotides are TGTGCCAGCAGCCGAAGGAGCCCCGGGACTTACGATCAGCCCCAGCATTTT. It codes for CASSRRSPGTYDQPQHF.

In regard to this clonotype: A much bigger clone sits one base away, suggesting this may be a read error. The V gene is TRBV4-2, the J gene TRBJ2-5; D might be TRBD2 (7 bases). Germline CDR1 is LGHNA and CDR2 is YNFKEQ. The V and J ends lost 0 bases and 13 bases respectively, with 27 bases between them. The CDR3 totals 17 residues. The CDR3, as DNA: TGTGCCAGCAGCCAAGACTTCAGCGGGGAGGTCGGGGGCCCTGCGTACTTC. Its protein product is CASSQDFSGEVGGPAYF.

This clonotype was recorded many times. This chain uses TRBV20-1 with TRBJ1-5; 7 nucleotides match TRBD1. This CDR3 spans 12 amino acids. Trimming removed 5 bases from V and 6 bases from J; junction bases left unmatched: 4. CDR1 is DFQATT and CDR2 is SNEGSKA in the germline V gene (reference sequence). The chain's CDR3 is CSAGGGSQPQHF. The CDR3 DNA sequence: TGCAGTGCTGGAGGGGGCTCTCAGCCCCAGCATTTT.

This clonotype has more than one count but fewer than ten. The chain is built from TRBV19 and TRBJ2-7; 8 nucleotides match TRBD1. The CDR3 length is 15 residues. Germline CDR1 reads LNHDA; CDR2 reads SQIVND (reference sequence). The V and J ends lost 5 bases and 6 bases, in that order; junction bases with no gene match: 12. The CDR3: CASSFPGTGSIEQYV. The CDR3 DNA follows: TGTGCCAGTAGTTTCCCCGGGACAGGATCCATCGAGCAGTACGTC.

The chain is built from TRBV5-1 and TRBJ2-3; 10 positions match TRBD2. Per germline, CDR1 SGHRS and CDR2 YFSETQ. V dropped 2 bases and J dropped 6; count of bases not matched to a gene: 6. The CDR3 runs to 15 residues. The chain's CDR3 is CASSLERGGPDTQYF. CDR3 sequence (DNA): TGCGCCAGCAGCTTAGAGCGGGGGGGCCCGGATACGCAGTATTTT.

This clonotype was seen a few times. V usage is TRBV7-9 and J usage is TRBJ2-6; D unresolved. V dropped 3 bases and J dropped 2 bases, with 8 bases sitting between them. The CDR3 totals 15 residues. Germline lookup yields CDR1 SEHNR and CDR2 FQNEAQ (reference sequence). In nucleotides, the CDR3 is TGTGCCAGCAGCTTTGCGTTGGCTGGGGCCAACGTCCTGACTTTC. The encoded protein is CASSFALAGANVLTF. The full variable domain, completed using reference TRBV7-9 and TRBJ2-6, is DTGVSQNPRHKITKRGQNVTFRCDPISEHNRLYWYRQTLGQGPEFLTYFQNEAQLEKSRLLSDRFSAERPKGSFSTLEIQRTEQGDSAMYLCASSFALAGANVLTFGAGSRLTVL.

This clonotype appeared a few times. This chain joins TRBV7-2 and TRBJ1-2; D unclear. CDR1 is SGHTA and CDR2 is FQGNSA in the germline V gene. Trimming removed 7 bases from V and 4 bases from J, with 13 bases in between. The CDR3 is made up of 13 amino acids. The CDR3 region has the DNA TGTGCCAGCACGAGGAGTTCGGGCTATGGCTACACCTTC. This encodes CASTRSSGYGYTF.

This clonotype was counted ten times or more. The chain is built from TRBV4-2 and TRBJ2-7; TRBD1 matches 7 bases. J was trimmed by 3 bases and V by 3 bases; bases with no gene match: 5. There are 14 residues in the CDR3. Germline-derived CDR1 and CDR2 are LGHNA and YNFKEQ. The CDR3 loop is CASSHRDRDYEQYF. The CDR3, as DNA: TGTGCCAGCAGCCACCGGGACAGAGACTACGAGCAGTACTTC.

This clonotype was seen repeatedly, ten times or more. V is TRBV5-4 and J is TRBJ2-5, with D tentatively TRBD1 (6 bases). CDR3 length equals 14 residues. The V gene's germline CDR1 is SGHNT and CDR2 YYREEE (reference sequence). Trimming took off 0 bases at V and 5 bases at J, with 11 bases between the two ends. The CDR3 DNA is TGTGCCAGCAGCTTGGCAGGGGCGACGGAGACCCAGTACTTC. It specifies CASSLAGATETQYF.

V gene TRBV30 combines with J gene TRBJ1-2; D remains ambiguous. V was clipped by 4 bases and J by 4 bases, with 10 bases between them. CDR1 GTSNPN and CDR2 SVGIG come from the germline V gene (reference sequence). The CDR3 length is 12 residues. Written as DNA, the CDR3 is TGTGCCTGGAATATGTGGACCTATGGCTACACCTTC. Amino acid sequence: CAWNMWTYGYTF.

The table lists this clonotype with a few counts. The chain combines TRBV5-1 with TRBJ2-3; D is ambiguous. The CDR3 is 17 residues long. Germline values: CDR1 SGHRS, CDR2 YFSETQ. Deletions cut 7 bases from V and 3 bases from J, with 24 bases between. CDR3 sequence: CASRLVGILKGTDTQYF. The CDR3 nucleotides read TGCGCCAGCCGGCTGGTGGGGATCCTCAAAGGGACAGATACGCAGTATTTT.

The chain uses TRBV19 and TRBJ2-4, with no clear D. This CDR3 spans 18 amino acids. Trimming took 3 bases from V and 0 from J, leaving 18 bases between them. Germline lookup yields CDR1 LNHDA and CDR2 SQIVND (reference sequence). CDR3 DNA sequence: TGTGCCAGTAGTATCAGACCAGAGAGGAAGGTAGCCAAAAACATTCAGTACTTC. It encodes CASSIRPERKVAKNIQYF.